This record looks at one T cell receptor (beta chain) sequence and its context. Its target is unknown. Via MiXCR, TCRdb re-called the RT-PCR reads, giving one row per CDR3 protein. The sample has hundreds of thousands of distinct CDR3 sequences; 15% to 18% are singletons. This CDR3 spans 20 amino acids. Germline loops: CDR1 LGHNA, CDR2 YSLEER. V gave up 0 bases and J gave up 6 bases, with 28 bases separating them. The data derive from a study of response to subunit inactivated influenza vaccine. Study findings and constraints: Authors suggested that a seasonal influenza vaccination recruits few new T cells each time.

The chain has TRBV4-3 and TRBJ2-3; D is perhaps TRBD1 or TRBD2 (5 bases each). The TCR was taken from a middle-aged man who received an inactivated influenza vaccine. The specimen comprised PBMCs from blood, sampled roughly 13 days after vaccination. CDR3 in DNA: TGCGCCAGCAGCCAAGATTATTCCACCTTCGGGGCTGTCGTTTCTGATACGCAGTATTTT. Translation gives CASSQDYSTFGAVVSDTQYF.